What follows are 10 T cell receptor beta chains derived from one specimen sequenced in a study of PD-1 blockade in classical Hodgkin lymphoma. The table came from immunoSEQ multiplex PCR; TCRdb's copy has only in-frame clones and leaves some out. The repertoire holds under 95,000 clones, 85% to 95% seen once, with 7.5% to 9.5% in the top ten. Relapse was seen in all patients after autologous stem cell transplantation, and brentuximab vedotin exposure was variable. Source: peripheral blood mononuclear cells (PBMCs), taken at baseline. These receptors originate from a human donor with classical Hodgkin lymphoma.

V and J are TRBV7-8 and TRBJ2-7, with 8 bases lining up with TRBD2. The CDR3 covers 17 residues. The germline V gene encodes CDR1 SGHVS and CDR2 FQNEAQ. J lost 7 bases, V lost 1 base, and 15 bases had no gene match. CDR3 residues: CASSLGERGTSYGEQYF. CDR3 DNA sequence: TGTGCCAGCAGCTTAGGGGAGCGGGGGACCTCTTACGGGGAGCAGTACTTC.

The rearrangement joins TRBV9 to TRBJ2-7; D is unresolved. CDR3 size: 15 residues. Germline values: CDR1 SGDLS, CDR2 YYNGEE. V was pared by 0 bases and J by 0 bases, with 10 bases between. CDR3: CASSVGWGNSYEQYF. The CDR3 nucleotides read TGTGCCAGCAGCGTAGGTTGGGGAAACTCCTACGAGCAGTACTTC.

For this clone: The identical CDR3 is also encoded by other nucleotide sequences in the sample. The gene calls are TRBV2 and TRBJ2-5, with a tentative D call TRBD2 (5 bases). Germline V gene lookup returns CDR1 SNHLY and CDR2 FYNNEI. CDR3 length: 13 residues. V lost 7 bases and J lost 0, with 9 bases in between. The CDR3 loop is CASTKDYQETQYF. CDR3 DNA: TGTGCCAGCACCAAGGACTACCAAGAGACCCAGTACTTC.

The chain combines TRBV27 with TRBJ2-3, with TRBD2 matching over 11 bases. Germline lookup yields CDR1 MNHEY and CDR2 SMNVEV (reference sequence). After removal of 6 bases from V and 5 bases from J, the junction contained 10 bases not matched to a gene. The CDR3 consists of 16 residues. The CDR3 sequence is CASRLLAGGKGDTQYF. For the CDR3, the DNA is TGTGCCAGCAGACTCTTAGCGGGGGGGAAAGGAGATACGCAGTATTTT.

This chain links TRBV7-9 with TRBJ2-2; D might be TRBD1 (6 bases). The CDR3 totals 15 residues. Trimming removed 4 bases at V and 3 bases at J, with 12 bases between. Germline V gene data show CDR1 as SEHNR and CDR2 as FQNEAQ (reference sequence). CDR3 bases: TGTGCCAGCAGCTCAACGGGACACGACACCGGGGAGCTGTTTTTT. Translation: CASSSTGHDTGELFF.

The chain uses TRBV11-2 and TRBJ1-3; D not certain. This CDR3 comprises 15 residues. Germline CDR1 reads SGHAT; CDR2 reads FQNNGV. V was clipped by 1 base and J by 1 base, with 8 bases between them. CDR3 loop: CASSLGFGSGNTIYF. The CDR3 nucleotides are TGTGCCAGCAGCTTAGGGTTCGGATCTGGAAACACCATATATTTT.

V and J are TRBV4-1 and TRBJ2-7, with D uncertain. V lost 1 base and J lost 2, with 6 bases in between. The CDR3 has 13 amino acids. CDR1 is MGHRA, CDR2 YSYEKL, per germline. CDR3 sequence reads: CASSQAGPYEQYF. CDR3 in DNA: TGCGCCAGCAGCCAAGCGGGCCCCTACGAGCAGTACTTC.

The rearrangement joins TRBV5-4 to TRBJ2-1; D gene ambiguous. CDR3 length equals 12 residues. The V end lost 2 bases, the J end lost 8 bases, and 8 bases lay between the germline ends. Germline V gives CDR1 SGHNT, CDR2 YYREEE (reference sequence). The CDR3 nucleotides read TGTGCCAGCAGCTTAATTGTTGATGAGCAGTTCTTC. This codes for CASSLIVDEQFF.

This rearrangement joins TRBV5-1 to TRBJ2-4; TRBD2 matches at 7 bases. The J segment lost 0 bases and the V segment lost 3 bases, leaving 18 bases of the junction unmatched. The CDR3 totals 20 residues. The germline CDR1 and CDR2 sequences are SGHRS and YFSETQ. CDR3 in amino acids: CASSSPRDYDGSLAKNIQYF. DNA of the CDR3: TGCGCCAGCAGCTCACCTCGGGACTACGATGGGAGTTTAGCCAAAAACATTCAGTACTTC.

The CDR3 region has the DNA TGTGCCAGCAGCGCTGGGACAGACTACGAGCAGTACTTC. Protein sequence: CASSAGTDYEQYF. The chain joins TRBV9 to TRBJ2-7; 7 nucleotides align to TRBD1. This CDR3 spans 13 amino acids. Germline V gene lookup returns CDR1 SGDLS and CDR2 YYNGEE. J gave up 3 bases and V 3 bases, and 3 bases lay outside the gene matches. The full variable domain, with the rest looked up from reference TRBV9 and TRBJ2-7, is DSGVTQTPKHLITATGQRVTLRCSPRSGDLSVYWYQQSLDQGLQFLIQYYNGEERAKGNILERFSAQQFPDLHSELNLSSLELGDSALYFCASSAGTDYEQYFGPGTRLTVT.